One sample yielded the 12 T cell receptor beta chains listed below, sequenced in a study of blood T cell repertoires in COVID-19. Clones were sequenced by immunoSEQ multiplex PCR, and TCRdb holds only the in-frame ones, with some missing. Of approximately 89,000 clones in the sample, more than 65% are singletons; the top ten hold more than 6%. The sequencing sample was made of peripheral blood. The receptors here all came from a man between 65 and 85 years old with COVID-19, enrolled during active disease.

V is TRBV7-8 and J is TRBJ2-1, with 14 bases identical to TRBD2. The CDR3 is made up of 16 amino acids. Unmatched junction bases numbered 9, after V lost 4 bases and J lost 10 bases. Germline CDR1 is SGHVS and CDR2 is FQNEAQ. The CDR3 region is CASSSHGTSGGREQFF. In DNA, the CDR3 is TGTGCCAGCAGCTCCCATGGGACTAGCGGGGGCCGGGAGCAGTTCTTC.

V is TRBV9 and J is TRBJ2-1, with 9 bases fitting TRBD2. Germline V CDR1 and CDR2: SGDLS, YYNGEE. This CDR3 region has 15 residues. Germline trimming cut 0 bases from V and 4 bases from J; bases unmatched to any gene: 2. The CDR3 DNA is TGTGCCAGCAGCGTAGGAAGCGGGGGGTACAATGAGCAGTTCTTC. This sequence encodes CASSVGSGGYNEQFF.

The rearrangement uses TRBV7-9 and TRBJ1-2; 9 nucleotides align to TRBD1. This CDR3 comprises 13 residues. With V trimmed by 5 bases and J by 4 bases, 2 bases remained unmatched. Looked up from germline, CDR1 is SEHNR and CDR2 is FQNEAQ (reference sequence). CDR3 in DNA: TGTGCCAGCAGCATGGGACAGGGCTATGGCTACACCTTC. Encoded protein: CASSMGQGYGYTF.

Notes on this clone: This same CDR3 is encoded by further DNA sequences in the sample. The chain joins TRBV11-2 to TRBJ2-7, with D perhaps matching TRBD2 (5 bases). V dropped 5 bases and J dropped 2 bases, with 10 bases sitting between them. Germline values: CDR1 SGHAT, CDR2 FQNNGV. This CDR3 comprises 13 residues. The CDR3 nucleotides read TGTGCCAGCAGCCTAGGACTCGCCTACGAGCAGTACTTC. Translation gives CASSLGLAYEQYF.

The rearrangement uses TRBV5-1 and TRBJ2-4; the match to TRBD1 covers 7 bases. This CDR3 region has 14 residues. V was pared by 4 bases and J by 1 base, with 2 bases of the junction left unmatched. Germline CDR1 and CDR2: SGHRS and YFSETQ. CDR3 DNA sequence: TGCGCCAGCAGCCCGGGACAGGCCAAAAACATTCAGTACTTC. Amino acid sequence: CASSPGQAKNIQYF.

The chain joins TRBV7-2 to TRBJ2-7; 9 bases agree with TRBD2. There are 15 residues in the CDR3. J gave up 7 bases and V 1 base, and 8 bases lay outside the gene matches. Germline-derived CDR1 and CDR2 are SGHTA and FQGNSA. The CDR3 protein is CASSLGPSGIFEQYF. CDR3 in DNA: TGTGCCAGCAGCTTAGGGCCTAGCGGGATATTTGAGCAGTACTTC.

The chain couples TRBV19 to TRBJ2-3; 8 nucleotides match TRBD2. The CDR3 contains 12 residues. Germline V lookup: CDR1 LNHDA, CDR2 SQIVND (reference sequence). J gave up 8 bases and V 5 bases, and 3 bases lay outside the gene matches. CDR3 sequence: CASSPRGGTQYF. As DNA, the CDR3 is TGTGCCAGTAGTCCCCGGGGGGGTACGCAGTATTTT.

CDR3 sequence: CASSYLGLTSYEQYF. Written as DNA, the CDR3 is TGTGCCAGCAGTTACTTGGGACTAACGTCCTACGAGCAGTACTTC. The chain uses TRBV6-2 or TRBV6-3 and TRBJ2-7; the match to TRBD2 covers 7 bases. V shed 1 base, J shed 1 base, and the junction held 4 bases outside the gene matches. Per germline, CDR1 MNHEY and CDR2 SVGEGT. The CDR3 totals 15 residues.

The chain uses TRBV14 and TRBJ2-7; tentative D call: TRBD1 (5 bases). Germline V gene sequence: CDR1 SGHDN, CDR2 FVKESK. V was pared by 1 base and J by 7 bases, with 20 bases between. The length of the CDR3 is 16 residues. The CDR3 loop reads CASSQVKMQGTGEQYF. The CDR3 DNA is TGTGCCAGCAGCCAAGTCAAAATGCAGGGAACTGGGGAGCAGTACTTC. Drawing the rest from reference TRBV14 and TRBJ2-7, the complete variable domain is EAGVTQFPSHSVIEKGQTVTLRCDPISGHDNLYWYRRVMGKEIKFLLHFVKESKQDESGMPNNRFLAERTGGTYSTLKVQPAELEDSGVYFCASSQVKMQGTGEQYFGPGTRLTVT.

This clone was picked up a small number of times. The chain employs TRBV7-8 and TRBJ2-3; perhaps TRBD1 as D (5 bases). CDR1 is SGHVS, CDR2 FQNEAQ, per germline. The CDR3 is 17 residues long. V lost 3 bases and J 3 bases, leaving 19 bases between the germline ends. The CDR3 DNA reads as TGTGCCAGCAGCTTCCTCCCCCAGGGTACTCAAACAGATACGCAGTATTTT. Translation: CASSFLPQGTQTDTQYF.

The chain is built from TRBV6-5 and TRBJ2-1, with D perhaps TRBD1 (5 bases). The ends were cut back, 0 bases at V and 6 bases at J, with 12 bases in the middle. The CDR3 runs 15 residues. CDR1 is MNHEY, CDR2 SVGAGI, per germline. CDR3 nucleotide sequence: TGTGCCAGCAGTTACTCTGTGGGGCTTCCCAATGAGCAGTTCTTC. It translates to CASSYSVGLPNEQFF.

The V and J genes are TRBV7-2 and TRBJ2-7; the match to TRBD1 covers 12 bases. Germline trimming cut 3 bases from V and 6 bases from J; bases unmatched to any gene: 6. CDR1 and CDR2 from the germline V gene are SGHTA and FQGNSA. There are 15 residues in the CDR3. CDR3 bases: TGTGCCAGCAGCTTGGGACAGGGGGCGAAGGCCGAGCAGTACTTC. It translates to CASSLGQGAKAEQYF.